This T cell receptor beta chain derives from a study of T cell responses to AZD1222 COVID-19 vaccine. Germline CDR1 SNHLY, CDR2 FYNNEI. V lost 6 bases and J lost 5, with 11 bases in between. The CDR3 length is 13 residues. The data were produced by immunoSEQ multiplex PCR, yet TCRdb's version contains in-frame clones alone and is incomplete. The profile covers about 96,000 clones, with roughly nine tenths appearing a single time and roughly 1.5% taken by the ten largest. The input for sequencing was peripheral blood, taken on day 0 of AZD1222 vaccination. The chain is built from TRBV2 and TRBJ1-5; maybe TRBD1 (6 bases). The sequence was obtained from an adult in good health. The CDR3 DNA follows: TGTGCCAGCAGCCTCACAGGGTATCAGCCCCAGCATTTT. Its translation is CASSLTGYQPQHF. The variable domain in full, completed from reference TRBV2 and TRBJ1-5, reads EPEVTQTPSHQVTQMGQEVILRCVPISNHLYFYWYRQILGQKVEFLVSFYNNEISEKSEIFDDQFSVERPDGSNFTLKIRSTKLEDSAMYFCASSLTGYQPQHFGDGTRLSIL.